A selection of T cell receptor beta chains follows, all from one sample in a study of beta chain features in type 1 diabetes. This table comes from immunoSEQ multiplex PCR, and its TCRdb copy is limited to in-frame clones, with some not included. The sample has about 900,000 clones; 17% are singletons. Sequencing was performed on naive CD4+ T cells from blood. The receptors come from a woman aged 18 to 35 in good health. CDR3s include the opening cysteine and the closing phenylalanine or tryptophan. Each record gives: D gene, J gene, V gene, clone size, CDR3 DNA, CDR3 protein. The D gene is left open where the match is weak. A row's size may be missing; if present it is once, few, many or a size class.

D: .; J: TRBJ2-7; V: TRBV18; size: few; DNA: TGTGCCAGCTCAGGGGTTACTGGTCGGGCCTCGTACGAGCAGTACTTC; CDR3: CASSGVTGRASYEQYF
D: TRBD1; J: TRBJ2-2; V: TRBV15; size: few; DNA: TGTGCCACCAGCAGTCAAATGGGCTACAGGGGGACCGGGGAGCTGTTTTTT; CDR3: CATSSQMGYRGTGELFF
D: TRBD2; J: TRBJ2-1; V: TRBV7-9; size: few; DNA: TGTGCCAGCAGCCCCCCCACAGCGGGAGGGCCGGGTGAGCAGTTCTTC; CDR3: CASSPPTAGGPGEQFF
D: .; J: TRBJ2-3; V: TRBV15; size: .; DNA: TGTGCCACCAGCAGAGATCTTCCCCTCGTCTTTTCAGATACGCAGTATTTT; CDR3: CATSRDLPLVFSDTQYF
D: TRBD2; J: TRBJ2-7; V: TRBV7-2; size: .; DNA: TGTGCCAGCAGCTTAGTACTAGCGGGGACTTACGAGCAGTACTTC; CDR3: CASSLVLAGTYEQYF
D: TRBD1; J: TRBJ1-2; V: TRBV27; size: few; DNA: TGTGCCAGCAGTTCGGGACAGAACTATGGCTACACCTTC; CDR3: CASSSGQNYGYTF
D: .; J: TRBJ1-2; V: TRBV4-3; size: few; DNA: TGCGCCAGCAGCCAAGATTACGAGTGGAACTATGGCTACACCTTC; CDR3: CASSQDYEWNYGYTF
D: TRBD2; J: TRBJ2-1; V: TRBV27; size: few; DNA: TGTGCCAGCAGTTCTCTCGCTGGGCGGGAGCTACTTGATGAGCAGTTCTTC; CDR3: CASSSLAGRELLDEQFF
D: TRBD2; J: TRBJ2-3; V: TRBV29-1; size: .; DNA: TGCAGCGTCCGGAGGATAGCGGGAAGCACAGATACGCAGTATTTT; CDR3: CSVRRIAGSTDTQYF
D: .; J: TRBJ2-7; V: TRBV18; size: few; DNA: TGTGCCAGCTCATCCGGGACAAGCTACGAGCAGTACTTC; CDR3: CASSSGTSYEQYF
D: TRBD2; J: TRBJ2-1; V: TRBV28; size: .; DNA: TGTGCCAGCAGTTTGTACGCGACGGGACTAGCGGGACTGCCGACCTACAATGAGCAGTTCTTC; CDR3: CASSLYATGLAGLPTYNEQFF
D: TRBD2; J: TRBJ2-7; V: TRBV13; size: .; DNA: TGTGCCAGCAGCACCACGACTAGCGGCTACGAGCAGTACTTC; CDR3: CASSTTTSGYEQYF
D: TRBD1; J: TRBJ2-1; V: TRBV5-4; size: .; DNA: TGTGCCAGCAGCCGGACAGGGGCGTCCTACAATGAGCAGTTCTTC; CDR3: CASSRTGASYNEQFF
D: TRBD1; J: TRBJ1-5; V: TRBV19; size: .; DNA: TGTGCCAGTAGGCACCGACAGGGGAACAATCAGCCCCAGCATTTT; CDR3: CASRHRQGNNQPQHF
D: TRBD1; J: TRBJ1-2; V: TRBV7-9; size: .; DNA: TGTGCCAGCAGCTTAGGAGGGACAGGACTCATCTATGGCTACACCTTC; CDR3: CASSLGGTGLIYGYTF
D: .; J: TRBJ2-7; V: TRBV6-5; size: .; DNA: TGTGCCAGCAGCCGGGGACCGAACTACGAGCAGTACTTC; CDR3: CASSRGPNYEQYF
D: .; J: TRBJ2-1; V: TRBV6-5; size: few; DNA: TGTGCCAGCAAGGTATCGGGGTCAGGGAACAATGAGCAGTTCTTC; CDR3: CASKVSGSGNNEQFF
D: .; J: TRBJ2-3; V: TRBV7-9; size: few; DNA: TGTGCCAGCAGCTTAGCCGGGACTTTCACAGATACGCAGTATTTT; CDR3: CASSLAGTFTDTQYF
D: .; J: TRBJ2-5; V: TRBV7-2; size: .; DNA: TGTGCCAGCAGCTTAGCGGTCCCTCAGACCCAGTACTTC; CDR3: CASSLAVPQTQYF
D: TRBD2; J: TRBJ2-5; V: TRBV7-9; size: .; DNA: TGTGCCAGCAGCTTAGTACCTAGCGGGAGGGCCGGCCGGGAGACCCAGTACTTC; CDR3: CASSLVPSGRAGRETQYF
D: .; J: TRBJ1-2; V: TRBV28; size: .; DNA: TGTGCCAGCAGTTCTCCGGGAAGCTCCTACACCTTC; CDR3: CASSSPGSSYTF
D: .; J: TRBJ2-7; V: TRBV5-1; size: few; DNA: TGCGCCAGCAGCTTGGCCGCGGGTAACTCCTACGAGCAGTACTTC; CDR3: CASSLAAGNSYEQYF
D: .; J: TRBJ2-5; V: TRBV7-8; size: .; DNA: TGTGCCAGCAGCCCCCAGGGTAGACGCATTGAAGAGACCCAGTACTTC; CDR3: CASSPQGRRIEETQYF
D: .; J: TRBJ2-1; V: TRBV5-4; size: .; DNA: TGTGCCAGCAGCTTGGGCCCCTCCATTGCATACAATGAGCAGTTCTTC; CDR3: CASSLGPSIAYNEQFF
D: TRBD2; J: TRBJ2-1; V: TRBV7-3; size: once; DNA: TGTGCCAGCAGCTTAAGCGGGAGTCTCACGAATGAGCAGTTCTTC; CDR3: CASSLSGSLTNEQFF